The clone carrying this TCR beta chain was observed once. Its matching antigen is unknown. This record belongs to a study of cytomegalovirus exposure and HLA in healthy donors. Study in general: A preliminary data release comprised roughly 80 million unique TCRs obtained from HLA-typed donors. Genotyping showed roughly 81% of 300 to 450 donors falling in the Caucasian-associated ancestry cluster. General observations from the study: Listed as cytomegalovirus-associated were over 150 TCR beta chains. Later work associated 16,951 TCR beta sequences with HLA alleles at 0.05 false discovery rate.

Trimming took 4 bases from V and 4 from J, leaving 11 bases between them. Germline lookup yields CDR1 SGHRS and CDR2 YFSETQ. The CDR3 has 13 amino acids. PCR involved 60 Vbeta and 13 Jbeta primers. Assay: immunoSEQ multiplex PCR; the TCRdb copy retains only in-frame clones and omits some. The sample lists approximately 110,000 clones, approximately 72% occurring once. This receptor was identified in a woman between 35 and 50 years old in good health and CMV-seropositive. Sequences were obtained from PBMCs. The chain combines TRBV5-1 with TRBJ1-2; D is possibly TRBD1 (5 bases). CDR3 protein: CASSMGERYGYTF. The DNA of the CDR3 is TGCGCCAGCAGCATGGGGGAGCGCTATGGCTACACCTTC.